This T cell receptor beta chain was observed in a study of tumor-infiltrating lymphocytes in primary liver carcinoma. Looking at the study overall: Stage T1-T3 N0M0 and a size of about 4.2 to 10 cm characterized the tumors. Every sample contained roughly 3.5 to 7.13 million productive TCRbeta reads, and these numbers were similar from one tissue type to another.

A constant-region primer served to make TCR beta cDNA from roughly 540 ng total RNA. Libraries for TCR beta were built through three nested multiplex PCR rounds, which together made up a slightly modified ARM-PCR procedure. The two initial PCR rounds, roughly 10 cycles each, used TRBV1-TRBV30 forward and C-beta reverse primers. Each CDR3 protein is one row after TCRdb ran MiXCR on the multiplex PCR reads. The sample records fewer than 40,000 distinct CDR3 sequences, approximately 76% being singletons. Without any cell sorting, about 19-32 mg of bulk tissue yielded co-extracted RNA and DNA. Study-wide results and limits: Tumors and blood were compared for top-250-clone fraction, and tumors had the significantly higher value (p = 0.039). Only about 7-25% of top clones were detected in each of the five tumor regions.

Comments on this clonotype: Its antigen is undetermined. Sequence at one end of the junction differs from germline and may be a read error.

The CDR3 is made up of 15 amino acids. The rearrangement links TRBV12-3 or TRBV12-4 to TRBJ2-5, with D perhaps given as TRBD1 or TRBD2 (5 bases each). Material for sequencing was liver tumor tissue from sampling region 3. The subset is: tumor region T3, left-lateral pole. This TCR was recovered from a woman aged 25 to 39 with primary liver carcinoma and hepatitis B virus infection. The CDR3: CASSTYPGTEETQHF. DNA for the CDR3: TGTGCTAGCAGCACCTACCCCGGGACCGAAGAGACCCAGCACTTC.